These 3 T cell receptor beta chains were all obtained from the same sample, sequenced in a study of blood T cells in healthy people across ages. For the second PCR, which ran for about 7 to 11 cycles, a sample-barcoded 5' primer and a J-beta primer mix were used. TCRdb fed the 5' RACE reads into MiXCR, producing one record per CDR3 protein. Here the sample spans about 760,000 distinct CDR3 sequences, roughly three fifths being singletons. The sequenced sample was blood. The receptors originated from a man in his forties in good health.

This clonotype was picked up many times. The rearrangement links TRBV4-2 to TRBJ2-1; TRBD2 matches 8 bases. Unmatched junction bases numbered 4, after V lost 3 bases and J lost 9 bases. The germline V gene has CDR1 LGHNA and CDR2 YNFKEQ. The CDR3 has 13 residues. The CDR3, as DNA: TGTGCCAGCAGCCAGTTGACTAGCGTTGAGCAGTTCTTC. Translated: CASSQLTSVEQFF.

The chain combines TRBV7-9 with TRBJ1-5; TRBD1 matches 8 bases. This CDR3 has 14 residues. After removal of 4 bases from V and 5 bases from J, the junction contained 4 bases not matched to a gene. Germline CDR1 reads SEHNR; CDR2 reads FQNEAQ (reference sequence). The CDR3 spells CASSSTGGHQPQHF. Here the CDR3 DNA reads TGTGCCAGCAGCTCTACAGGGGGGCATCAGCCCCAGCATTTT.

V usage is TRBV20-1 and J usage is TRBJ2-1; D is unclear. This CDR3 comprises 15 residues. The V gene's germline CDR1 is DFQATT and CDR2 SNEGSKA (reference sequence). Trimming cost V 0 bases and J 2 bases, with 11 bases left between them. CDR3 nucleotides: TGCAGTGCTAGAGATCCTAATGGGACCTACAATGAGCAGTTCTTC. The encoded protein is CSARDPNGTYNEQFF.